This TCR beta chain was sequenced for a study of CD8 T cells in ankylosing spondylitis. Whole-study results and caveats: Seven or eight highly homologous variants made up a TCR beta motif, and this motif appeared characteristic of ankylosing spondylitis blood. Clones linked to the disease showed a CD8+ phenotype. They occurred at relatively low frequencies in peripheral blood. Past research had described some motif variants in reactive arthritis synovial fluid and blood.

V was cut by 6 bases and J by 8 bases, with 20 bases left in between. The length of the CDR3 is 15 residues. Molecular-barcoded quantitative 5'-RACE produced these TCR beta libraries. TCRdb re-derived calls from the 5' RACE reads in MiXCR, one entry per CDR3 protein. The sample has under 550,000 distinct CDR3 sequences; roughly a quarter are singletons. Notes on this clonotype: Its antigen is undetermined.

This TCR derives from a male donor with ankylosing spondylitis. The chain employs TRBV12-3 or TRBV12-4 and TRBJ2-1; tentatively, D is TRBD1 (8 bases). Sequenced sample: blood, either unsorted or a sorted T cell fraction (not recorded which). The CDR3 DNA sequence: TGTGCCAGCAGAAGGACAGGGTCGGGAGGATATGAGCAGTTCTTC. Amino acid sequence: CASRRTGSGGYEQFF.